The clone carrying this T cell receptor (beta chain) was found once. Its target is unknown. The sample is drawn from a study of T cell responses to AZD1222 COVID-19 vaccine. Whole-study findings and limits: White British donors predominated, females outnumbered males, and clonal diversity was possibly underestimated. Only after the peak T cell response were repertoires sampled.

Germline V lookup: CDR1 SEHNR, CDR2 FQNEAQ (reference sequence). The V segment lost 3 bases and the J segment 10 bases; nucleotides outside the gene matches: 10. The length of the CDR3 is 14 residues. The table came from immunoSEQ multiplex PCR; TCRdb's copy has only in-frame clones and leaves some out. This sample yields 150,000 or so clones, of which 89% are seen a single time; 4.5% to 6% belongs to the top ten. This sequence was found in an adult in good health. The chain employs TRBV7-9 and TRBJ2-7; 9 bases agree with TRBD1. The input for sequencing was peripheral blood, taken on day 0 of AZD1222 vaccination. CDR3 residues: CASSFPGQGRSQYF. As DNA, the CDR3 is TGTGCCAGCAGCTTTCCGGGACAGGGTAGGAGTCAGTACTTC.